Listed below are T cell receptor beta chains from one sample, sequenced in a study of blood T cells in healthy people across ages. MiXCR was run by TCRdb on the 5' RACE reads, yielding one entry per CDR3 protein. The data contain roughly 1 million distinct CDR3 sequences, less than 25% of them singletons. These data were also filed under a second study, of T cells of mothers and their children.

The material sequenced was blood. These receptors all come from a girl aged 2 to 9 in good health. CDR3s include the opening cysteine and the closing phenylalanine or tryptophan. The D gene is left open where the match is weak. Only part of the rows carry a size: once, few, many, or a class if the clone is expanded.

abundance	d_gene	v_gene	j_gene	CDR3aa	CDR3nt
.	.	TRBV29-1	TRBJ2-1	CTYRESDEQFF	TGCACCTACAGGGAGTCCGATGAGCAGTTCTTC
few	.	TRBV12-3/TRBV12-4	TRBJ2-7	CASSFGRASYEQYF	TGTGCCAGCAGTTTTGGGCGGGCCTCCTACGAGCAGTACTTC
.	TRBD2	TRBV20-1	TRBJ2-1	CSARSRTGLAEYNEQFF	TGCAGTGCTAGATCACGTACGGGACTAGCGGAATACAATGAGCAGTTCTTC
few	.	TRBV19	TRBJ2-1	CASSIFYRGSNEQFF	TGTGCCAGTAGTATATTCTATCGGGGGTCGAATGAGCAGTTCTTC
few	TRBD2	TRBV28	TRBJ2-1	CASRPGEDGRAHNEQFF	TGTGCCAGCAGACCCGGGGAAGATGGGAGGGCCCACAATGAGCAGTTCTTC
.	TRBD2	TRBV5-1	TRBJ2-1	CASSLKVSRGDEQFF	TGCGCCAGCAGCTTGAAAGTCTCTCGGGGGGATGAGCAGTTCTTC
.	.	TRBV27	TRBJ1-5	CASSRGINQPQHF	TGTGCCAGCAGTCGGGGGATCAATCAGCCCCAGCATTTT
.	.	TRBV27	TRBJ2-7	CASSFTRGPLYYEQYF	TGTGCCAGCAGTTTTACCCGCGGTCCCCTTTACTACGAGCAGTACTTC
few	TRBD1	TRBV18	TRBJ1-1	CASSPQQGDRTEAFF	TGTGCCAGCTCACCACAACAGGGGGATCGGACTGAAGCTTTCTTT
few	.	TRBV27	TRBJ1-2	CASSFSGGRGYGYTF	TGTGCCAGCAGTTTTAGCGGGGGGCGAGGCTATGGCTACACCTTC
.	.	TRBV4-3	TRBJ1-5	CASSQERAGNQPQHF	TGCGCCAGCAGCCAAGAGAGGGCGGGCAATCAGCCCCAGCATTTT
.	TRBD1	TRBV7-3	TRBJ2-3	CASSSISAGQGKDTQYF	TGCGCTAGCAGCTCCATATCAGCGGGACAGGGGAAAGATACGCAGTATTTT
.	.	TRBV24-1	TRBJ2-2	CATSDLLWTGELFF	TGTGCCACCAGTGATTTATTATGGACCGGGGAGCTGTTTTTT
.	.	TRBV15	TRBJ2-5	CATSRPPWETQYF	TGTGCCACCAGCAGACCTCCCTGGGAGACCCAGTACTTC
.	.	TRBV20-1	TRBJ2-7	CSAVRDQEDYEQYF	TGCAGTGCTGTCCGGGACCAGGAAGACTACGAGCAGTACTTC
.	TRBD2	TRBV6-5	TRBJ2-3	CASTSGGRTDTQYF	TGTGCCAGCACAAGCGGGGGCCGCACAGATACGCAGTATTTT
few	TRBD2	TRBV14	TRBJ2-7	CASSQVTAGGQYF	TGTGCCAGCAGCCAAGTAACGGCGGGGGGACAGTACTTC
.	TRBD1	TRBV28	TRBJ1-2	CASSSRQGREGYTF	TGTGCCAGCAGTTCCCGACAGGGGCGGGAAGGCTACACCTTC
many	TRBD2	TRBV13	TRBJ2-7	CASSLGRGAYEQYF	TGTGCCAGCAGCTTAGGGCGGGGGGCCTACGAGCAGTACTTC
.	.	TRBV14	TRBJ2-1	CASSQTTNEQFF	TGTGCCAGCAGCCAAACTACCAATGAGCAGTTCTTC
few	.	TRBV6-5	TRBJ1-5	CASSYSEGGAEHF	TGTGCCAGCAGTTACTCGGAGGGGGGGGCGGAGCATTTT
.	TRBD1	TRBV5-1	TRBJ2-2	CASSRDSSKNTGELFF	TGCGCCAGCAGCAGGGACAGTTCTAAAAACACCGGGGAGCTGTTTTTT